This TCR beta chain was found in a study of regulatory T cells in long-lasting Graves disease. Study-level findings and limits: When disease was persistent, TRBV28, TRBJ1-2 and TRBJ2-5 were the favored segments. Those with persistent disease had in common more public clonotypes (roughly 3,000) than new patients (around 910).

This clonotype was seen many times. Its antigen is not identified. HTBI primers from iRepertoire and Arm-PCR of CDR3 regions yielded the TCR beta libraries. Per the study methods: Taken together, the samples had around 66 TRBV and approximately 13 TRBJ segments identified. TCRdb re-called the multiplex PCR reads through MiXCR, storing one row per CDR3 protein. What appears here as the V and J calls and clone size reflects TCRdb's work, not the paper's. The repertoire holds a few hundred thousand distinct CDR3 sequences, with around 20% as singletons. Time point defined: persistent/refractory GD, antithyroid drugs over 5 years with positive TRAb. Making the TCR library involved RNA that had been extracted from PBMCs. Patients with Graves' disease were diagnosed by American Thyroid Association guidelines. The V gene's germline CDR1 is MNHEY and CDR2 SMNVEV (reference sequence). The CDR3 extends over 16 amino acids. The ends were cut back, 5 bases at V and 2 bases at J, with 18 bases in the middle.

This chain links TRBV27 with TRBJ1-1, with a possible D match to TRBD1 (5 bases). The TCR sequence derives from a female donor with Graves disease. Sequenced material: peripheral blood mononuclear cells (PBMCs), taken when the disease was refractory, from a patient treated with antithyroid drugs. The CDR3 loop reads CASSITVDSLNTEAFF. The CDR3 nucleotides are TGTGCCAGCAGTATTACCGTAGACAGTCTTAACACTGAAGCTTTCTTT.